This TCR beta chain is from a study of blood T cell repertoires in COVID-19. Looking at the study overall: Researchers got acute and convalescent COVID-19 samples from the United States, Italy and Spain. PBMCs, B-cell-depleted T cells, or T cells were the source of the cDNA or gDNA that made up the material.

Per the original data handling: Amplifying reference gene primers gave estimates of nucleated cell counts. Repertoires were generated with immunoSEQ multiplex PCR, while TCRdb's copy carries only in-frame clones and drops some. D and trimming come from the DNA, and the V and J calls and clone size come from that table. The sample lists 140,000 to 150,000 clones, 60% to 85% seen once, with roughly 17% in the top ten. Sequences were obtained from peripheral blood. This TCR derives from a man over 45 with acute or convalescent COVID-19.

The CDR3 nucleotides are TGTGCCATCACCCAGGACAGGGGCATTGGAAACACCATATATTTT. Its translation: CAITQDRGIGNTIYF. The V gene is TRBV10-3, the J gene TRBJ1-3; 9 nucleotides match TRBD1. After removal of 7 bases from V and 3 bases from J, the junction contained 7 bases not matched to a gene. Looked up from germline, CDR1 is ENHRY and CDR2 is SYGVKD. This CDR3 is built from 15 residues.